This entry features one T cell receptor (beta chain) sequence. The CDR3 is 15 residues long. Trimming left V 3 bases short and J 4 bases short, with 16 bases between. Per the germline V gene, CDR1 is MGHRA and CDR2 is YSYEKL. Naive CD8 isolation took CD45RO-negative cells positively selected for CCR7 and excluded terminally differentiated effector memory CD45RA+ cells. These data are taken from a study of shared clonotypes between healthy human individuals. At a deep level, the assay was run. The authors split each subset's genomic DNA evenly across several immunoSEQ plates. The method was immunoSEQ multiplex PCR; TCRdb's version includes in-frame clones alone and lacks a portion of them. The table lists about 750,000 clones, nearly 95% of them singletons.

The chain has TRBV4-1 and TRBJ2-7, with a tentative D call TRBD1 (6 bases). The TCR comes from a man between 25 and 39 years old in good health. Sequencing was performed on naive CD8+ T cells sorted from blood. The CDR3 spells CASSQGHLPVYEQYF. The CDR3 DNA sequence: TGCGCCAGCAGCCAGGGACACCTTCCCGTATACGAGCAGTACTTC.